Sequencing of this TCR beta chain was carried out in a study of human T cells and chemical hapten exposure. In the study overall: Minor volume differences among pooled libraries chiefly drove per-sample TCR yield variation. Study findings and constraints: TCRs above 1 in 1000 frequency did not change with DPC sensitization.

As to time point: healthy volunteer bleed at 2 weeks. Researchers extracted total RNA from unfractionated whole blood. TCRdb ran MiXCR on the RACE reads and lists one entry per CDR3 protein. Here the sample spans approximately 44,000 distinct CDR3 sequences, roughly 4.1% being singletons. For this clonotype: Its antigen is undetermined.

This receptor was obtained from a human donor in good health. Some clones in this sample may be carry-over from other donors' samples. The sequencing input was whole blood.

This CDR3 is CASRENTKETQYF. CDR3 in DNA: TGTGCCAGCCGAGAGAATACAAAAGAGACCCAGTACTTC. The chain recombines TRBV21-1 with TRBJ2-5. TRBV21-1 is annotated as a pseudogene. The CDR3 spans 13 residues.